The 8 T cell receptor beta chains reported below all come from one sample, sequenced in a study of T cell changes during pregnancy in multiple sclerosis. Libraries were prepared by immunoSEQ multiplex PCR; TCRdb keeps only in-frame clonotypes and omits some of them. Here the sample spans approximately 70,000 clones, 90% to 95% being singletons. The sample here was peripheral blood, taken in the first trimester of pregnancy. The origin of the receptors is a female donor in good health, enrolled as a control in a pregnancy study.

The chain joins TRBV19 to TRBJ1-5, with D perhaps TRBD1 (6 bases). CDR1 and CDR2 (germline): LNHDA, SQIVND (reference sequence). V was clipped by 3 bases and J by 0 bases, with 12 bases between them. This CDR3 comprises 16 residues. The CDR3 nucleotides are TGTGCCAGTAGTATCGGGGGGCGAGGTAGCAATCAGCCCCAGCATTTT. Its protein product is CASSIGGRGSNQPQHF.

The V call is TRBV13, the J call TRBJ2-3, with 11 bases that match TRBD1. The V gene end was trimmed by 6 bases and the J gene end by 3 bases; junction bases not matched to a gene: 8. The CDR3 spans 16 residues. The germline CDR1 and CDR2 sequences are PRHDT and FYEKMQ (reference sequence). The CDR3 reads CASSSPGQGETDTQYF. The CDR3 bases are TGTGCCAGCAGTTCACCGGGACAGGGGGAGACAGATACGCAGTATTTT.

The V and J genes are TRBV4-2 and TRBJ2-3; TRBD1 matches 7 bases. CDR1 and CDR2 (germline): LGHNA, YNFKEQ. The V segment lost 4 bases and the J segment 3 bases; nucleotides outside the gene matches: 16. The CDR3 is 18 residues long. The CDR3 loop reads CASSRHAGTAIGTDTQYF. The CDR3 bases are TGTGCCAGCAGCCGTCACGCCGGGACAGCGATTGGGACAGATACGCAGTATTTT.

CDR3 nucleotide sequence: TGTGCCAGCAGCCCCGGTTTGAGGACAGCGCACAGGAGGGGCTACACCTTC. This translates into CASSPGLRTAHRRGYTF. The chain couples TRBV7-6 to TRBJ1-2; weak D call: TRBD1 (6 bases). Trimming removed 5 bases at V and 8 bases at J, with 27 bases between. The CDR3 runs to 17 residues. Germline V gene sequence: CDR1 SGHVS, CDR2 FNYEAQ.

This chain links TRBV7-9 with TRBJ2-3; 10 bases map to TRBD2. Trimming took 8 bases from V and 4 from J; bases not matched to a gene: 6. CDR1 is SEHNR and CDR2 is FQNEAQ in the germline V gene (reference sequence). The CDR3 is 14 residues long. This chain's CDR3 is CASQREGLADTQYF. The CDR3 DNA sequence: TGTGCCAGCCAGCGGGAGGGCCTTGCAGATACGCAGTATTTT.

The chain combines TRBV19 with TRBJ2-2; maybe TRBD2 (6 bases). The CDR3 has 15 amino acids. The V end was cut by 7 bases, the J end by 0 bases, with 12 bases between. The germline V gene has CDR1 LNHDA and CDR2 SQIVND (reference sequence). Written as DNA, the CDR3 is TGTGCCAGTACCTTCGGGGGTACGAACACCGGGGAGCTGTTTTTT. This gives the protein CASTFGGTNTGELFF.

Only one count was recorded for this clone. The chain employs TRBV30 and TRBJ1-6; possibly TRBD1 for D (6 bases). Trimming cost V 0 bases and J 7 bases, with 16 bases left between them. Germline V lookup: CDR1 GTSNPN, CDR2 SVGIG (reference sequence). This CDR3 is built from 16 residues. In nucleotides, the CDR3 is TGTGCCTGGAGTGTACGGGGACACCGGCGCAATTCACCCCTCCACTTT. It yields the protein CAWSVRGHRRNSPLHF. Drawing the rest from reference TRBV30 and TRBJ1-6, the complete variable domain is SQTIHQWPATLVQPVGSPLSLECTVEGTSNPNLYWYRQAAGRGLQLLFYSVGIGQISSEVPQNLSASRPQDRQFILSSKKLLLSDSGFYLCAWSVRGHRRNSPLHFGNGTRLTVT.

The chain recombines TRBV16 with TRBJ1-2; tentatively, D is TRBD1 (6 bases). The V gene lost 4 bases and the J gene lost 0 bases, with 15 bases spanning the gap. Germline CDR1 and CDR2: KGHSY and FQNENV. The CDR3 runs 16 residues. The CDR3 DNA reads TGTGCCAGCAGCCCTCAGAAGGACAGAGCTAACTATGGCTACACCTTC. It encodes CASSPQKDRANYGYTF.